Shown below are 15 T cell receptor beta chains from a single sample sequenced in a study of blood T cells in healthy people across ages. Alongside a J-beta primer mix, a sample-barcoded 5' primer served in a second PCR lasting roughly 6 to 11 cycles. TCRdb used MiXCR to reprocess the 5' RACE reads, holding one entry per CDR3 protein. The table shows 1 million or so distinct CDR3 sequences, with 35% to 50% occurring only once. The sequenced sample consisted of blood. These receptors were taken from a woman aged 55-75 years in good health.

The chain joins TRBV6-2 or TRBV6-3 to TRBJ2-5, with 7 bases that match TRBD2. The length of the CDR3 is 13 residues. Germline V gives CDR1 MNHEY, CDR2 SVGEGT. Trimming cost V 8 bases and J 3 bases; bases outside gene matches: 6. In nucleotides, the CDR3 is TGTGCCAGCTGGGAGGGAGGGGAAGAGACCCAGTACTTC. Amino acid sequence: CASWEGGEETQYF.

The rearrangement uses TRBV5-4 and TRBJ2-1, with 14 bases lining up with TRBD2. The V gene end was trimmed by 0 bases and the J gene end by 7 bases; junction bases not matched to a gene: 6. CDR1 is SGHNT, CDR2 YYREEE, per germline (reference sequence). The CDR3 covers 17 residues. CDR3 coding DNA: TGTGCCAGCAGCTTGGTCTTCGGGACTAGCGGGAGAAATGAGCAGTTCTTC. It encodes CASSLVFGTSGRNEQFF.

CDR3 DNA: TGCAGTGGTGAACTAGCGAGAAGCTCCTACGAGCAGTACTTC. It translates to CSGELARSSYEQYF. This chain connects TRBV20-1 to TRBJ2-7; 7 nucleotides match TRBD2. This CDR3 comprises 14 residues. CDR1 and CDR2 (germline): DFQATT, SNEGSKA (reference sequence). Trimming took 7 bases from V and 0 from J; bases not matched to a gene: 9.

This clonotype was recorded many times. The chain joins TRBV28 to TRBJ2-1; 8 bases are shared with TRBD2. With V trimmed by 7 bases and J by 8 bases, 7 bases remained unmatched. The germline V gene encodes CDR1 MDHEN and CDR2 SYDVKM. The CDR3 covers 13 residues. CDR3 in amino acids: CASIRAGAHEQFF. CDR3 DNA sequence: TGTGCCAGCATCCGAGCGGGAGCACATGAGCAGTTCTTC.

The chain combines TRBV9 with TRBJ1-2, with 7 nucleotides matching TRBD1. Germline assignment: CDR1 SGDLS and CDR2 YYNGEE. J gave up 4 bases and V 6 bases, and 3 bases lay outside the gene matches. CDR3 length: 12 amino acids. In DNA, the CDR3 is TGTGCCAGCAACAGGGGTGGCTATGGCTACACCTTC. Protein sequence: CASNRGGYGYTF.

This clonotype was seen once. The chain couples TRBV5-1 to TRBJ2-3, with D possibly TRBD2 on 5 matching bases. The length of the CDR3 is 16 residues. Trimming took 2 bases from V and 6 from J, leaving 19 bases between them. Looked up from germline, CDR1 is SGHRS and CDR2 is YFSETQ. The CDR3 nucleotides read TGCGCCAGCAGCTTAGGTGGTATCGGGGTTCGGGATACGCAGTATTTT. Protein: CASSLGGIGVRDTQYF.

This clonotype was observed a handful of times. The chain employs TRBV20-1 and TRBJ2-7; the D is unclear. This CDR3 contains 14 residues. Per the germline V gene, CDR1 is DFQATT and CDR2 is SNEGSKA (reference sequence). Trimming cost V 6 bases and J 2 bases, with 17 bases left between them. CDR3 residues: CSARRRRGPYEQYF. CDR3 coding DNA: TGCAGTGCCCGAAGAAGACGTGGCCCCTACGAGCAGTACTTC.

The chain couples TRBV10-3 to TRBJ2-1, with TRBD2 matching over 8 bases. V lost 10 bases, J lost 7 bases, and 12 bases stayed unmatched. Germline lookup yields CDR1 ENHRY and CDR2 SYGVKD. The CDR3 extends over 14 amino acids. In DNA, the CDR3 is TGTGCCACCACCCCAGCGGGAGACTTGAATGAGCAGTTCTTC. Residues: CATTPAGDLNEQFF.

The DNA for the CDR3 is TGTGCCAGCAGCTTAAAGAGCGCGGGGACCGGGGAGCTGTTTTTT. It encodes CASSLKSAGTGELFF. The chain combines TRBV7-3 with TRBJ2-2, with TRBD2 as a possible D gene (6 bases). The CDR3 length is 15 residues. Germline V CDR1 and CDR2: SGHTA, FQGTGA. Trimming left V 1 base short and J 5 bases short, with 11 bases between.

This sequence joins TRBV29-1 and TRBJ2-7, with 11 bases fitting TRBD2. CDR3 length: 11 amino acids. V shed 7 bases and J 6 bases; nucleotides not matched to a gene: 2. Germline CDR1 is SQVTM and CDR2 is ANQGSEA. The CDR3 DNA sequence: TGCAGCGCAGGGACTAGCGGCGAGCAGTACTTC. Protein: CSAGTSGEQYF.

The rearrangement joins TRBV20-1 to TRBJ2-1; D gene uncertain. The CDR3 sequence is 14 residues long. Germline V gene lookup returns CDR1 DFQATT and CDR2 SNEGSKA (reference sequence). Between the trimmed V and J ends, which lost 3 bases and 0 bases, there was a span of 9 bases. The CDR3 reads CSASTRHSYNEQFF. The CDR3 bases are TGCAGTGCTAGTACGAGACACTCCTACAATGAGCAGTTCTTC.

This clonotype has more than one count but fewer than ten. CDR3 protein: CASSYDQWTEQFF. The CDR3 region has the DNA TGTGCCAGCAGTTACGATCAATGGACTGAGCAGTTCTTC. The rearrangement uses TRBV7-2 and TRBJ2-1; D gene ambiguous. Germline V lookup: CDR1 SGHTA, CDR2 FQGNSA. This CDR3 comprises 13 residues. The V and J ends lost 6 bases and 9 bases respectively, with 15 bases between them.

The chain couples TRBV5-1 to TRBJ1-4, with TRBD1 identical over 8 bases. This CDR3 has 15 amino acids. J lost 8 bases, V lost 2 bases, and 8 bases had no gene match. Germline assignment: CDR1 SGHRS and CDR2 YFSETQ. The CDR3, as DNA: TGCGCCAGCAGCTTCGGACAGGGCGGGAAGGAAAAACTGTTTTTT. It is translated as CASSFGQGGKEKLFF.

The rearrangement links TRBV5-6 to TRBJ2-7; D remains unclear. CDR3 size: 13 residues. The germline V gene has CDR1 SGHDT and CDR2 YYEEEE. With 0 bases removed from V and 3 bases from J, the gap between germline ends came to 7 bases. The CDR3: CASSLVEIYEQYF. CDR3 DNA: TGTGCCAGCAGCTTGGTGGAGATCTACGAGCAGTACTTC. The entire variable domain, with the rest obtained from reference TRBV5-6 and TRBJ2-7, is as follows: DAGVTQSPTHLIKTRGQQVTLRCSPKSGHDTVSWYQQALGQGPQFIFQYYEEEERQRGNFPDRFSGHQFPNYSSELNVNALLLGDSALYLCASSLVEIYEQYFGPGTRLTVT.

The chain has TRBV10-3 and TRBJ2-1; 9 bases fit TRBD1. The CDR3 spans 16 residues. V was clipped by 4 bases and J by 9 bases; unmatched bases: 13. CDR1 ENHRY and CDR2 SYGVKD come from the germline V gene. DNA for the CDR3: TGTGCCATCAGTGCAACCGGGACAGGGCAAAGGGGTGAGCAGTTCTTC. It is translated as CAISATGTGQRGEQFF.